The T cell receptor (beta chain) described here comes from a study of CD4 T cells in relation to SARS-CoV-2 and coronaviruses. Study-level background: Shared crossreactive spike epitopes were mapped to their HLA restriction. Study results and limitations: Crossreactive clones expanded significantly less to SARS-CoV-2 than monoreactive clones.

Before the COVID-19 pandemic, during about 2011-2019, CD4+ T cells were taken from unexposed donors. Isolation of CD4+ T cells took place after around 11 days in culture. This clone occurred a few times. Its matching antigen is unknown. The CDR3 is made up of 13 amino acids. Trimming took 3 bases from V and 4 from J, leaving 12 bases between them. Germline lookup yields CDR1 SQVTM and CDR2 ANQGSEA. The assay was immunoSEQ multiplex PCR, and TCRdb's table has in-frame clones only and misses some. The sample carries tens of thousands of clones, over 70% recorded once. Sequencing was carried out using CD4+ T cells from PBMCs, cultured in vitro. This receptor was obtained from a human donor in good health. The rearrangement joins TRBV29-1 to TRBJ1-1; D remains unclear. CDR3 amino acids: CSVEVWEGTEAFF. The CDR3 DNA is TGCAGCGTTGAGGTGTGGGAGGGCACTGAAGCTTTCTTT.